This passage covers 32 T cell receptor beta chains from one sample sequenced in a study of beta chain features in type 1 diabetes. Findings of the study overall: When Type 1 diabetes patients were examined, their TCRB CDR3s proved moderately but significantly shorter in all four CD4+ subsets.

cDNA synthesis used the whole RNA isolate, giving expressed TCRB sequences. Sequenced by immunoSEQ multiplex PCR; TCRdb stores in-frame clones only, minus some. The data show over 600,000 clones, roughly an eighth seen once. What these receptors recognize is not known. Sample: naive CD4+ T cells from blood. These TCRs come from a man between 25 and 39 years old with type 1 diabetes.

The gene calls are TRBV11-2 and TRBJ2-5; D call uncertain. This CDR3 spans 14 amino acids. CDR1 SGHAT and CDR2 FQNNGV come from the germline V gene. V lost 3 bases, J lost 1 base, and 9 bases lay in between. CDR3 in amino acids: CASSFRASQETQYF. For the CDR3, the DNA is TGTGCCAGCAGCTTCCGGGCTTCCCAAGAGACCCAGTACTTC.

This clone appeared a few times. The rearrangement uses TRBV6-1 and TRBJ1-6, with TRBD1 matching 8 bases. This CDR3 contains 16 residues. J was trimmed by 8 bases and V by 2 bases; bases with no gene match: 8. Per germline, CDR1 MNHNS and CDR2 SASEGT. Here the CDR3 DNA reads TGTGCCAGCAGTGAAAGGTGGACAGGGATGGATTCACCCCTCCACTTT. Its translation: CASSERWTGMDSPLHF.

Regarding this clone: Other DNA sequences from this sample encode an identical CDR3 as well. The V call is TRBV20-1, the J call TRBJ1-2; D unresolved. Trimming removed 5 bases at V and 3 bases at J, with 4 bases between. The CDR3 has 10 amino acids. In germline, CDR1 is DFQATT, CDR2 SNEGSKA (reference sequence). CDR3 region: CSAPDYGYTF. CDR3 DNA: TGCAGTGCTCCTGACTATGGCTACACCTTC.

The sample holds a few counts of this clone. The gene calls are TRBV2 and TRBJ2-2; TRBD1 matches 9 bases. Per the germline V gene, CDR1 is SNHLY and CDR2 is FYNNEI. This CDR3 comprises 13 residues. V trimming: 7 bases; J trimming: 5 bases; junction bases outside the gene matches: 2. The CDR3 here is CASKDRGTGELFF. The CDR3 nucleotides read TGTGCCAGCAAAGACAGGGGGACCGGGGAGCTGTTTTTT.

This chain joins TRBV7-9 and TRBJ1-6; D possibly corresponds to TRBD1 (5 bases). Trimming shortened V by 0 bases and J by 9 bases, and 9 bases separated the two germline ends. This CDR3 comprises 14 residues. The germline gives CDR1 SEHNR, CDR2 FQNEAQ (reference sequence). CDR3 coding DNA: TGTGCCAGCAGCTTAGCCCTCGGGGGTTCACCCCTCCACTTT. It yields the protein CASSLALGGSPLHF. The variable domain in full, completed from reference TRBV7-9 and TRBJ1-6, reads DTGVSQNPRHKITKRGQNVTFRCDPISEHNRLYWYRQTLGQGPEFLTYFQNEAQLEKSRLLSDRFSAERPKGSFSTLEIQRTEQGDSAMYLCASSLALGGSPLHFGNGTRLTVT.

This clone showed up just a few times. The rearrangement links TRBV4-3 to TRBJ1-2; no clear D gene. The CDR3 sequence is 15 residues long. V shed 1 base and J shed 6 bases, with 15 bases lying between them. Per the germline V gene, CDR1 is LGHNA and CDR2 is YSLEER. CDR3 sequence reads: CASSQGASLGNGYTF. CDR3 nucleotide sequence: TGCGCCAGCAGCCAAGGTGCTAGCCTTGGGAATGGCTACACCTTC.

This clone came up a few times. The chain is built from TRBV25-1 and TRBJ1-5; 8 nucleotides agree with TRBD1. The V gene end was trimmed by 6 bases and the J gene end by 11 bases; junction bases not matched to a gene: 9. Germline loops: CDR1 MGHDK, CDR2 SYGVNS. There are 13 residues in the CDR3. CDR3 protein: CASSLTIQGAQHF. The CDR3 DNA reads TGTGCCAGCAGCCTCACTATACAGGGGGCCCAGCATTTT.

This clone was counted a few times. This chain joins TRBV6-5 and TRBJ2-5, with a weak D call TRBD2 (6 bases). Per the germline V gene, CDR1 is MNHEY and CDR2 is SVGAGI. The CDR3 sequence is 15 residues long. Trimming cost V 5 bases and J 2 bases, with 15 bases left between them. The CDR3 DNA follows: TGTGCCAGCAGTACCCTGGGCGGGATGCAAGAGACCCAGTACTTC. Its translation is CASSTLGGMQETQYF.

The chain uses TRBV7-2 and TRBJ1-2; D not resolved. The V gene's germline CDR1 is SGHTA and CDR2 FQGNSA. The CDR3 consists of 13 residues. The V gene lost 5 bases and the J gene lost 4 bases, with 11 bases spanning the gap. Written as DNA, the CDR3 is TGTGCCAGCAGCCCTGACCGAGGCTATGGCTACACCTTC. This translates into CASSPDRGYGYTF.

This clone has a single count. The chain joins TRBV11-2 to TRBJ2-7; TRBD1 matches 7 bases. The CDR3 is 15 amino acids. V shed 1 base, J shed 2 bases, and the junction held 5 bases outside the gene matches. Germline V gives CDR1 SGHAT, CDR2 FQNNGV. CDR3 sequence: CASSLARQGTYEQYF. CDR3 DNA: TGTGCCAGCAGCTTAGCTCGACAGGGAACCTACGAGCAGTACTTC.

The sample holds a few counts of this clone. The chain recombines TRBV11-2 with TRBJ2-7; D is uncertain. Trimming removed 6 bases from V and 3 bases from J, with 6 bases in between. Germline lookup yields CDR1 SGHAT and CDR2 FQNNGV. The CDR3 contains 11 residues. CDR3 bases: TGTGCCAGCAGAAGTGTCTACGAGCAGTACTTC. This codes for CASRSVYEQYF.

This clone was observed a few times. The V gene is TRBV9, the J gene TRBJ1-3, with TRBD1 identical over 8 bases. The CDR3 consists of 15 residues. The germline CDR1 and CDR2 sequences are SGDLS and YYNGEE. The V and J ends lost 4 bases and 4 bases, in that order; junction bases with no gene match: 7. CDR3 loop: CASSPQGAFGNTIYF. DNA of the CDR3: TGTGCCAGCAGCCCGCAGGGGGCCTTCGGAAACACCATATATTTT. Combining the CDR3 with reference TRBV9 and TRBJ1-3 gives the whole variable domain DSGVTQTPKHLITATGQRVTLRCSPRSGDLSVYWYQQSLDQGLQFLIQYYNGEERAKGNILERFSAQQFPDLHSELNLSSLELGDSALYFCASSPQGAFGNTIYFGEGSWLTVV.

The chain employs TRBV7-2 and TRBJ2-1; D not certain. Looked up from germline, CDR1 is SGHTA and CDR2 is FQGNSA. Trimming shortened V by 3 bases and J by 0 bases, and 9 bases separated the two germline ends. This CDR3 region has 15 residues. Written as DNA, the CDR3 is TGTGCCAGCAGCTTGGATGAATCCTCCTACAATGAGCAGTTCTTC. Translated: CASSLDESSYNEQFF.

This clone was seen only a few times. The CDR3 DNA reads TGTGCCAGCAGCTTAAGGGCTAGCAGTAGCACAGATACGCAGTATTTT. It translates to CASSLRASSSTDTQYF. The rearrangement joins TRBV7-2 to TRBJ2-3; a weak D match, TRBD2 (5 bases). This CDR3 spans 16 amino acids. Germline CDR1 is SGHTA and CDR2 is FQGNSA. Trimming stripped 2 bases from V and 0 bases from J, with 12 bases between.

This clone appeared a few times. V usage is TRBV9 and J usage is TRBJ1-2; D is ambiguous. The germline CDR1 and CDR2 sequences are SGDLS and YYNGEE. The V end was cut by 0 bases, the J end by 0 bases, with 9 bases between. The CDR3 loop spans 15 amino acids. The CDR3 bases are TGTGCCAGCAGCGTAGTAACAGCTGCTAACTATGGCTACACCTTC. It codes for CASSVVTAANYGYTF.

The chain uses TRBV10-3 and TRBJ1-1, with a possible D match to TRBD1 (6 bases). Trimming shortened V by 10 bases and J by 0 bases, and 12 bases separated the two germline ends. The length of the CDR3 is 13 residues. Germline values: CDR1 ENHRY, CDR2 SYGVKD. Written as DNA, the CDR3 is TGTGCCAACCGCCGGGGGCTGAACACTGAAGCTTTCTTT. Amino acid sequence: CANRRGLNTEAFF.

The table lists this clone with a few counts. The CDR3 loop reads CASSFGQGNEKLFF. CDR3 nucleotides: TGTGCCAGCAGCTTTGGACAGGGAAATGAAAAACTGTTTTTT. V is TRBV7-2 and J is TRBJ1-4; 8 bases align to TRBD1. V was pared by 3 bases and J by 5 bases, with 2 bases of the junction left unmatched. Germline loops: CDR1 SGHTA, CDR2 FQGNSA. The CDR3 length is 14 residues.

This clone showed up just a few times. Written as DNA, the CDR3 is TGTGCCAGCAGCTGGGCTGGAGTTTACGAGCAGTACTTC. Translation gives CASSWAGVYEQYF. The genes are TRBV5-6 and TRBJ2-7; D is ambiguous. CDR1 SGHDT and CDR2 YYEEEE come from the germline V gene. This CDR3 has 13 residues. V shed 3 bases and J shed 4 bases, with 11 bases lying between them.

There are a few counts of this clone. The chain is built from TRBV2 and TRBJ2-2; D is uncertain. The CDR3 covers 11 residues. Germline CDR1 is SNHLY and CDR2 is FYNNEI. V lost 2 bases and J lost 9, with 4 bases in between. The CDR3 coding sequence is TGTGCCAGCAGTGAACCTTGGGAGCTGTTTTTT. Amino acids: CASSEPWELFF.

This clone was seen only a few times. One junction end does not reproduce the germline sequence, and a read error may be involved. The V and J genes are TRBV10-3 and TRBJ1-6; a possible D gene is TRBD1 (6 bases). This CDR3 has 17 amino acids. Germline V gene data show CDR1 as ENHRY and CDR2 as SYGVKD. The CDR3 here is CASSYRQGPPYNSPLHF. In DNA, the CDR3 is TGTGCCAGCAGTTATCGGCAGGGGCCTCCATATAATTCACCCCTCCACTTT.

This clone has just a few counts. The chain recombines TRBV7-2 with TRBJ2-1; D ambiguous. This CDR3 has 15 residues. The germline CDR1 and CDR2 sequences are SGHTA and FQGNSA. Trimming left V 5 bases short and J 1 base short, with 12 bases between. The CDR3 coding sequence is TGTGCCAGCAGCGACGACTGGGGATCCTACAATGAGCAGTTCTTC. Its protein is CASSDDWGSYNEQFF.

The chain joins TRBV5-4 to TRBJ1-3, with D hard to call. The CDR3 length is 14 residues. CDR1 and CDR2 (germline): SGHNT, YYREEE (reference sequence). The germline V and J ends were trimmed by 4 bases and 0 bases, with 8 bases remaining between them. This CDR3 reads CASSVQHSGNTIYF. CDR3 coding DNA: TGTGCCAGCAGCGTGCAGCACTCTGGAAACACCATATATTTT.

This clone has a handful of counts. For the CDR3, the DNA is TGCAGTGCCCGGGGGCGGCTCGGCTACACCTTC. Translated: CSARGRLGYTF. This rearrangement joins TRBV20-1 to TRBJ1-2; D may be TRBD1 (6 bases). This CDR3 has 11 residues. The germline V and J ends were trimmed by 6 bases and 8 bases, with 13 bases remaining between them. Germline V lookup: CDR1 DFQATT, CDR2 SNEGSKA (reference sequence).

Of note for this clone: Distinct nucleotide sequences in the sample also encode this CDR3. CDR3 amino acids: CASSLRGDGYTF. CDR3 coding DNA: TGTGCCAGCAGTTTGAGGGGGGATGGCTACACCTTC. The J gene is TRBJ1-2, the V gene TRBV27, with D maybe TRBD1 (6 bases). The CDR3 sequence is 12 residues long. Germline V lookup: CDR1 MNHEY, CDR2 SMNVEV (reference sequence). The V and J ends lost 3 bases and 6 bases respectively, with 8 bases between them.

This chain connects TRBV7-9 to TRBJ1-6; D is unresolved. With 5 bases removed from V and 10 bases from J, the gap between germline ends came to 9 bases. This CDR3 region has 12 residues. Germline CDR1 SEHNR, CDR2 FQNEAQ (reference sequence). CDR3 sequence reads: CASSPSGSPLHF. CDR3 sequence (DNA): TGTGCCAGCAGCCCCTCGGGGTCACCCCTCCACTTT.

The chain uses TRBV7-2 and TRBJ1-5; TRBD1 matches 8 bases. V was pared by 2 bases and J by 2 bases, with 2 bases of the junction left unmatched. This CDR3 spans 15 amino acids. CDR1 SGHTA and CDR2 FQGNSA come from the germline V gene. CDR3 sequence reads: CASSLLTGGNQPQHF. DNA for the CDR3: TGTGCCAGCAGCTTACTGACAGGGGGCAATCAGCCCCAGCATTTT.

This chain links TRBV10-3 with TRBJ1-4, with D perhaps matching TRBD1 (5 bases). The CDR3 totals 14 residues. Germline lookup yields CDR1 ENHRY and CDR2 SYGVKD. The V end was cut by 3 bases, the J end by 10 bases, with 15 bases between. The CDR3 protein is CAISEPGTGAKLFF. CDR3 in DNA: TGTGCCATCAGTGAACCCGGGACGGGAGCAAAACTGTTTTTT.

CDR3 sequence reads: CASRPGPKPEQFF. The CDR3 DNA is TGTGCCAGCAGGCCGGGGCCAAAACCCGAGCAGTTCTTC. The rearrangement links TRBV2 to TRBJ2-1; D might be TRBD1 or TRBD2, each matching 5 bases. The CDR3 covers 13 residues. Between the trimmed V and J ends, which lost 6 bases and 10 bases, there was a span of 16 bases. The germline V gene encodes CDR1 SNHLY and CDR2 FYNNEI.

Only a few counts were recorded for this clone. The gene calls are TRBV9 and TRBJ1-6, with D possibly being TRBD1 (6 bases). Trimming stripped 3 bases from V and 8 bases from J, with 15 bases between. The V gene's germline CDR1 is SGDLS and CDR2 YYNGEE. This CDR3 spans 15 amino acids. The chain's CDR3 is CASSGQGPTHSPLHF. DNA of the CDR3: TGTGCCAGCAGCGGTCAGGGGCCCACACATTCACCCCTCCACTTT.

The table lists this clone with a few counts. The rearrangement joins TRBV11-3 to TRBJ1-4; TRBD1 matches at 7 bases. CDR1 is SGHNT, CDR2 YENEEA, per germline. The CDR3 covers 15 residues. The J segment lost 6 bases and the V segment lost 5 bases, leaving 9 bases of the junction unmatched. CDR3 DNA sequence: TGTGCCAGCAGCCACTCCGGGACAGCGGATGAAAAACTGTTTTTT. Encoded protein: CASSHSGTADEKLFF.

The chain couples TRBV19 to TRBJ2-1; D is tentatively TRBD1 or TRBD2 (6 bases each). This CDR3 has 16 residues. The V gene lost 5 bases and the J gene lost 5 bases, with 19 bases spanning the gap. Germline V gives CDR1 LNHDA, CDR2 SQIVND (reference sequence). This CDR3 reads CASSPYAGGFHNEQFF. The DNA for the CDR3 is TGTGCCAGTAGTCCCTATGCCGGGGGCTTCCACAATGAGCAGTTCTTC.

The V call is TRBV5-6, the J call TRBJ1-5, with 7 nucleotides matching TRBD1. V lost 4 bases and J lost 0; bases outside the gene matches: 4. The CDR3 consists of 15 residues. Germline CDR1 and CDR2: SGHDT and YYEEEE. As DNA, the CDR3 is TGTGCCAGCAGCGGACAGGCTTTTAGCAATCAGCCCCAGCATTTT. Its protein is CASSGQAFSNQPQHF.